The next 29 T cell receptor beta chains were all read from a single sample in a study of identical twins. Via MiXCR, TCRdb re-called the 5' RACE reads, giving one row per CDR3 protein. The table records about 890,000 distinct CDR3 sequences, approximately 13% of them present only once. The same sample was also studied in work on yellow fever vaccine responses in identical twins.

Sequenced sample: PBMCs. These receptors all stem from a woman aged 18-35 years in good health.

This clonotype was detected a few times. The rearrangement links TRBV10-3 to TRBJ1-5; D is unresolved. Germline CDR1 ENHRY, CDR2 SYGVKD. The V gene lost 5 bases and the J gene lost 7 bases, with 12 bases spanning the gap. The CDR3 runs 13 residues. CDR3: CAISPDAVQPQHF. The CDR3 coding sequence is TGTGCCATCAGTCCAGACGCCGTCCAGCCCCAGCATTTT.

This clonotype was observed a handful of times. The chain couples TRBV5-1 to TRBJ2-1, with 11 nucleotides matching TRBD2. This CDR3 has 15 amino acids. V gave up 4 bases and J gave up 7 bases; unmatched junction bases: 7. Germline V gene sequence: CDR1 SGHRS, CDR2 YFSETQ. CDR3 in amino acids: CASSPLTSGGNEQFF. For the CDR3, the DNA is TGCGCCAGCAGCCCCCTAACTAGCGGGGGAAATGAGCAGTTCTTC.

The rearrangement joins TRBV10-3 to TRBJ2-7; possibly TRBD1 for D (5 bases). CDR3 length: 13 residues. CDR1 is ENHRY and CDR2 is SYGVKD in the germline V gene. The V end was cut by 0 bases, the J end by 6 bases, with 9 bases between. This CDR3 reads CAISESIGVEQYV. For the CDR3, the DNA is TGTGCCATCAGTGAGTCGATAGGGGTCGAGCAGTACGTC.

The CDR3 coding sequence is TGTGCCAGCAGCGACTATAGTGTAGCTTACGGGGAGCTGTTTTTT. It is translated as CASSDYSVAYGELFF. The rearrangement links TRBV11-3 to TRBJ2-2, with D possibly TRBD2 on 5 matching bases. Germline loops: CDR1 SGHNT, CDR2 YENEEA. The CDR3 is made up of 15 amino acids. V was trimmed by 5 bases and J by 7 bases, leaving 17 bases between them.

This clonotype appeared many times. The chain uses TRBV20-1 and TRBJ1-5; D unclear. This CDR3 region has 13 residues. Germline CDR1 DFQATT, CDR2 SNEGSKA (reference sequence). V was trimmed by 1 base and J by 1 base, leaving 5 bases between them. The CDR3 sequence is CSARAGSNQPQHF. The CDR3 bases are TGCAGTGCTAGAGCCGGGAGCAATCAGCCCCAGCATTTT.

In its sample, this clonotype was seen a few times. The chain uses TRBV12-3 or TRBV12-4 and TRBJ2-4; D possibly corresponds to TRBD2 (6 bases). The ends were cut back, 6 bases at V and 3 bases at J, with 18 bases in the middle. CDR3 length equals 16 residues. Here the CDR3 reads CASSPSGVLGKNIQYF. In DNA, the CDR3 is TGTGCCAGCAGCCCCTCGGGAGTTCTAGGCAAAAACATTCAGTACTTC.

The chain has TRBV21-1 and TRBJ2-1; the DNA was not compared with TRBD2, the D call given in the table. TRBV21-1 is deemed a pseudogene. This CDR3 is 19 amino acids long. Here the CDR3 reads CASSKPPPGERGVYNEQFF. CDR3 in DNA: TGTGCCAGCAGCAAACCTCCGCCGGGGGAGCGGGGGGTATACAATGAGCAGTTCTTC.

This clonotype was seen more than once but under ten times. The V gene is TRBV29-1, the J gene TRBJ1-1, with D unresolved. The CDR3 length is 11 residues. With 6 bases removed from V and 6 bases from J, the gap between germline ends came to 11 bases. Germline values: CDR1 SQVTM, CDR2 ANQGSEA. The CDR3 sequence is CSVFEMAEAFF. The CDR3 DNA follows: TGCAGCGTATTCGAGATGGCTGAAGCTTTCTTT.

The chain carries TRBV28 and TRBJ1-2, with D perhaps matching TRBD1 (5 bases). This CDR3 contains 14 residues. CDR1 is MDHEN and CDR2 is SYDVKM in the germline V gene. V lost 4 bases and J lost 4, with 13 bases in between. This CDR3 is CASSSSGAGYGYTF. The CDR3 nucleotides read TGTGCCAGCAGTTCGTCCGGGGCTGGCTATGGCTACACCTTC.

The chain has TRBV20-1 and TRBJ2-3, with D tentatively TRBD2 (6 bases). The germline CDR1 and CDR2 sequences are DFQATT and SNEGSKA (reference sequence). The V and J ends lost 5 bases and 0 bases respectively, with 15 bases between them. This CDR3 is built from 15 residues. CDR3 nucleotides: TGCAGTGCTTATCCCGGGACTTCTAGCACAGATACGCAGTATTTT. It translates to CSAYPGTSSTDTQYF.

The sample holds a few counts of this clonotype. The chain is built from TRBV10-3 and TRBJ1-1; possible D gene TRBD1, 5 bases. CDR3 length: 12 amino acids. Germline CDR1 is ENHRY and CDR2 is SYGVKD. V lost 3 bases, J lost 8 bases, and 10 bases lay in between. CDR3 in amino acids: CAISELRDEAFF. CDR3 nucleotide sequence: TGTGCCATCAGTGAATTAAGGGACGAAGCTTTCTTT.

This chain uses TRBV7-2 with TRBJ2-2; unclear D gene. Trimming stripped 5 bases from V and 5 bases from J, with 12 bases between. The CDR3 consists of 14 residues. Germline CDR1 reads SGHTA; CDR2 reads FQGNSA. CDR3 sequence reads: CASSAHSGTGELFF. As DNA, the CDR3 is TGTGCCAGCAGCGCGCACAGTGGGACCGGGGAGCTGTTTTTT.

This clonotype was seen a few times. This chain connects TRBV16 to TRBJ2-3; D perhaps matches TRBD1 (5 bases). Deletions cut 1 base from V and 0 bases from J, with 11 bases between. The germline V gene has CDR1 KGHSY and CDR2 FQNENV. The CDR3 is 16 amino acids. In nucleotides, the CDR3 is TGTGCCAGCAGCCAATGGAAAAAGGGGAGCACAGATACGCAGTATTTT. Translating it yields CASSQWKKGSTDTQYF.

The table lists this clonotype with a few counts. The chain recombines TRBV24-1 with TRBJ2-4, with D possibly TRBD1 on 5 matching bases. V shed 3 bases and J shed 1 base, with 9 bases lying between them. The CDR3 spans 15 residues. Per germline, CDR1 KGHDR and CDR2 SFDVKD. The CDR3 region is CATSDARVAKNIQYF. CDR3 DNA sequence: TGTGCCACCAGTGATGCCAGGGTTGCCAAAAACATTCAGTACTTC.

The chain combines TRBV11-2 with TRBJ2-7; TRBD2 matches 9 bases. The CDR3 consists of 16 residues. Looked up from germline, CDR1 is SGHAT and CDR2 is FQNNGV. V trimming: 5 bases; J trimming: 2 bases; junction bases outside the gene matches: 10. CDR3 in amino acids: CASSPDLTSGTYEQYV. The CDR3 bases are TGTGCCAGCAGCCCCGACCTGACTAGCGGAACCTACGAGCAGTACGTC.

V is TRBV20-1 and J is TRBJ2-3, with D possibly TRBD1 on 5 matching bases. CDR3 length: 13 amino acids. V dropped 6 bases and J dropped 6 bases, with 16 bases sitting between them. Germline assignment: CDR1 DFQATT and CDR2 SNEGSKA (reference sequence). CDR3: CSAKASGWDTQYF. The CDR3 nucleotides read TGCAGTGCCAAAGCGTCAGGGTGGGATACGCAGTATTTT.

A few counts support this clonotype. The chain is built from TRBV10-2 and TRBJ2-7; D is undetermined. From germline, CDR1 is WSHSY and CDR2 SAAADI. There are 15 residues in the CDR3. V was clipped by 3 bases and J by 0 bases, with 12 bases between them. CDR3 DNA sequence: TGCGCCAGCAGTGATACCAGCTCCCTCTCCTACGAGCAGTACTTC. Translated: CASSDTSSLSYEQYF.

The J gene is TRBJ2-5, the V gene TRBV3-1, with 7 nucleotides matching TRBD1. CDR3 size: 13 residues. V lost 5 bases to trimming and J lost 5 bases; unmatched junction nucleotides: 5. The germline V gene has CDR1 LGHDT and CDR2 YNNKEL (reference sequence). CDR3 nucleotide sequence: TGTGCCAGCAGCGACGGACAGGTCGAGACCCAGTACTTC. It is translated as CASSDGQVETQYF.

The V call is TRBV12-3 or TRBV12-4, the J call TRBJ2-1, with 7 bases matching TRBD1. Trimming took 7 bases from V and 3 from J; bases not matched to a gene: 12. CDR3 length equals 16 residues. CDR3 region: CASTIYGRQGYNEQFF. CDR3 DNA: TGTGCCAGCACCATTTACGGCAGACAGGGCTACAATGAGCAGTTCTTC.

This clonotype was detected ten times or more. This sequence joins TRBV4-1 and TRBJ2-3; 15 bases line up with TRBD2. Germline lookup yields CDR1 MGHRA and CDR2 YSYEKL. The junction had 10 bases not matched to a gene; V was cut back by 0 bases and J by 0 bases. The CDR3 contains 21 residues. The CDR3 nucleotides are TGCGCCAGCAGCCAAGAAGTGGGACTAGCGGGGGGCAGGCTTAGCACAGATACGCAGTATTTT. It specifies CASSQEVGLAGGRLSTDTQYF.

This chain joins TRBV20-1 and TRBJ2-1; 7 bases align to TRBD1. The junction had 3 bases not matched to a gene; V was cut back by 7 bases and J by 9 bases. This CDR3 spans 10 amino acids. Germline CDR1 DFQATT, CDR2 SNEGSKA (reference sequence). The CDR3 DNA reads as TGCAGTGTCGACAGGGCTGAGCAGTTCTTC. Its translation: CSVDRAEQFF.

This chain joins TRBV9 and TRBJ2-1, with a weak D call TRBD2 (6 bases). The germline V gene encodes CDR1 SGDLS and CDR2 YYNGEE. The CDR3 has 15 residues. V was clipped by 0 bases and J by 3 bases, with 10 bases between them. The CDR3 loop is CASSVDGGNYNEQFF. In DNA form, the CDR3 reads TGTGCCAGCAGCGTAGATGGAGGGAACTACAATGAGCAGTTCTTC. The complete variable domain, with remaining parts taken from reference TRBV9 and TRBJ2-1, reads DSGVTQTPKHLITATGQRVTLRCSPRSGDLSVYWYQQSLDQGLQFLIQYYNGEERAKGNILERFSAQQFPDLHSELNLSSLELGDSALYFCASSVDGGNYNEQFFGPGTRLTVL.

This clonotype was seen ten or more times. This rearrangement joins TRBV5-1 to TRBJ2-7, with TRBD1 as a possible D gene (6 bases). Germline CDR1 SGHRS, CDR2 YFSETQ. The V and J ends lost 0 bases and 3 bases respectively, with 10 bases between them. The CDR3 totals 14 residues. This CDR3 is CASSLEGGNYEQYF. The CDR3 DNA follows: TGCGCCAGCAGCTTGGAAGGGGGAAACTACGAGCAGTACTTC.

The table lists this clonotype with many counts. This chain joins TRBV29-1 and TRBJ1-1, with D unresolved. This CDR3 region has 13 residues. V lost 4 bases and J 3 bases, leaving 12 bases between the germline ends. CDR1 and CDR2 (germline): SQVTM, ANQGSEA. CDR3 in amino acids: CSVGTRSDTEAFF. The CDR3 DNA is TGCAGCGTTGGAACGAGATCCGACACTGAAGCTTTCTTT. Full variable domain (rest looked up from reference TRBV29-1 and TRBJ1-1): SAVISQKPSRDICQRGTSLTIQCQVDSQVTMMFWYRQQPGQSLTLIATANQGSEATYESGFVIDKFPISRPNLTFSTLTVSNMSPEDSSIYLCSVGTRSDTEAFFGQGTRLTVV.

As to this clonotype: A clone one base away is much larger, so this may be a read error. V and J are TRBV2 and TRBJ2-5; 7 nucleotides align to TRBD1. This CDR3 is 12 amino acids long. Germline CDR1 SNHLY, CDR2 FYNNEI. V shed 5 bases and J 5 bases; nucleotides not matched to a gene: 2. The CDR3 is CASSWDSETQYF. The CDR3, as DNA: TGTGCCAGCAGTTGGGACAGCGAGACCCAGTACTTC.

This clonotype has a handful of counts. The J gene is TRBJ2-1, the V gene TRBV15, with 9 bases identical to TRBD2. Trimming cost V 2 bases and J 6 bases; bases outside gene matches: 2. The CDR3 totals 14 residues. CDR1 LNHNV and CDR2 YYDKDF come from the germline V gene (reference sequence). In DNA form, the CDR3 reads TGTGCCACCAGCAGATATAGCGGGGGCAATGAGCAGTTCTTC. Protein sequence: CATSRYSGGNEQFF.

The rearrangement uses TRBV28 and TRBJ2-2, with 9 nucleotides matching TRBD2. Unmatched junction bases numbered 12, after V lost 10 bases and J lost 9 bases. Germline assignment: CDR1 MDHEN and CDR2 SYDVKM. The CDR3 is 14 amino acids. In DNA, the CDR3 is TGTGCCATTGGAGCTAGCGGGAAGAAGAGGGAGCTGTTTTTT. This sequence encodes CAIGASGKKRELFF. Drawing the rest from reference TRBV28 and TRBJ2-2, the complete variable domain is DVKVTQSSRYLVKRTGEKVFLECVQDMDHENMFWYRQDPGLGLRLIYFSYDVKMKEKGDIPEGYSVSREKKERFSLILESASTNQTSMYLCAIGASGKKRELFFGEGSRLTVL.

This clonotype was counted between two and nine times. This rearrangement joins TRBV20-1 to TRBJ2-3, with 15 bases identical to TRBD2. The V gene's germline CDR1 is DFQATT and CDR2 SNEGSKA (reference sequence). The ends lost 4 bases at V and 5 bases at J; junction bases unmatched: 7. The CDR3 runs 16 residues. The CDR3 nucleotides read TGCAGTGCTATGAACCCGGGACTAGCGGGAGGAGATACGCAGTATTTT. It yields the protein CSAMNPGLAGGDTQYF.

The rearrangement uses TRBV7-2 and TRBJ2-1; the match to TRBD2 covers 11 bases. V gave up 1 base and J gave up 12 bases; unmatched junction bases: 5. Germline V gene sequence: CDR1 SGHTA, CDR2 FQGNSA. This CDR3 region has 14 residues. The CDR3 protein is CASSLVGLAVRQFF. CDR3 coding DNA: TGTGCCAGCAGCTTAGTGGGACTAGCGGTCCGGCAGTTCTTC.